The rows below give T cell receptor beta chains drawn from one sample of a study of beta chain features in type 1 diabetes. The data were produced by immunoSEQ multiplex PCR, yet TCRdb's version contains in-frame clones alone and is incomplete. The table lists about 700,000 clones, about an eighth of them singletons. The sequencing sample was made of naive CD4+ T cells from blood. The receptors derive from a man between 18 and 35 years old with type 1 diabetes. CDR3s include the opening cysteine and the closing phenylalanine or tryptophan. D genes are given only for firm matches. Clone size, where shown, is once, few, many, or a class for clones that have expanded.

d_call: TRBD1; v_call: TRBV18; clone_size: -; j_call: TRBJ2-7; cdr3_nt: TGTGCCAGCTCACCGGCGGGACAGGGGGCCTACGAGCAGTACTTC; cdr3_aa: CASSPAGQGAYEQYF
d_call: -; v_call: TRBV28; clone_size: -; j_call: TRBJ2-1; cdr3_nt: TGTGCCAGCAGTTTTATCAAGCGGGCCTCCTTCAGTAAGCAGTTCTTC; cdr3_aa: CASSFIKRASFSKQFF
d_call: TRBD1; v_call: TRBV7-9; clone_size: few; j_call: TRBJ1-5; cdr3_nt: TGTGCCAGCAGCTTAGAGCACAGGGGGCCGCAGCCCCAGCATTTT; cdr3_aa: CASSLEHRGPQPQHF
d_call: -; v_call: TRBV6-4; clone_size: -; j_call: TRBJ2-2; cdr3_nt: TGTGCCAGCAGTGACGAGGGGGGGACGAACACCGGGGAGCTGTTTTTT; cdr3_aa: CASSDEGGTNTGELFF
d_call: -; v_call: TRBV4-2; clone_size: few; j_call: TRBJ1-2; cdr3_nt: TGTGCCAGCAGCCGCGACACAAACTATGGCTACACCTTC; cdr3_aa: CASSRDTNYGYTF
d_call: -; v_call: TRBV10-3; clone_size: -; j_call: TRBJ2-1; cdr3_nt: TGTGCCATCAGTGCGACAGACTACAATGAGCAGTTCTTC; cdr3_aa: CAISATDYNEQFF
d_call: -; v_call: TRBV30; clone_size: few; j_call: TRBJ1-5; cdr3_nt: TGTGCCTGGAGTGGGGGTGGCAATCAGCCCCAGCATTTT; cdr3_aa: CAWSGGGNQPQHF
d_call: -; v_call: TRBV11-2; clone_size: few; j_call: TRBJ2-4; cdr3_nt: TGTGCCAGCAGCTTGGGGTACAGGGACATTCAGTACTTC; cdr3_aa: CASSLGYRDIQYF
d_call: -; v_call: TRBV9; clone_size: few; j_call: TRBJ1-3; cdr3_nt: TGTGCCAGCAACAGGGCTGGAAACACCATATATTTT; cdr3_aa: CASNRAGNTIYF
d_call: -; v_call: TRBV30; clone_size: few; j_call: TRBJ2-5; cdr3_nt: TGTGCCTGGAGGGGGCTCCGGGAATACCTCGAAGGGACCCAGTACTTC; cdr3_aa: CAWRGLREYLEGTQYF
d_call: -; v_call: TRBV28; clone_size: -; j_call: TRBJ1-4; cdr3_nt: TGTGCCAGCAGTGCTCCCGAAGGTGCAACTAATGAAAAACTGTTTTTT; cdr3_aa: CASSAPEGATNEKLFF
d_call: -; v_call: TRBV25-1; clone_size: few; j_call: TRBJ1-6; cdr3_nt: TGTGCCAGCAGTGGCGGGACAAGAGGCTCCTATAATTCACCCCTCCACTTT; cdr3_aa: CASSGGTRGSYNSPLHF
d_call: -; v_call: TRBV5-1; clone_size: -; j_call: TRBJ2-1; cdr3_nt: TGCGCCAGCAGCCATGGCGCCAATGAGCAGTTCTTC; cdr3_aa: CASSHGANEQFF
d_call: -; v_call: TRBV14; clone_size: -; j_call: TRBJ2-3; cdr3_nt: TGTGCCAGCAGCCAAGTTTTGAATACGCAGTATTTT; cdr3_aa: CASSQVLNTQYF
d_call: TRBD1; v_call: TRBV10-3; clone_size: -; j_call: TRBJ1-5; cdr3_nt: TGTGCCATCAGTGAAGGACAGGGGGGACAGCCCCAGCATTTT; cdr3_aa: CAISEGQGGQPQHF
d_call: -; v_call: TRBV11-1; clone_size: -; j_call: TRBJ2-5; cdr3_nt: TGTGCCAGCAGCTTGGACCAAGAGACCCAGTACTTC; cdr3_aa: CASSLDQETQYF
d_call: -; v_call: TRBV21-1; clone_size: -; j_call: TRBJ2-7; cdr3_nt: TGTGCCAGCGTCCCCGGGACAGGGGTTCGCGAGCAGTACTTC; cdr3_aa: CASVPGTGVREQYF
d_call: -; v_call: TRBV7-8; clone_size: -; j_call: TRBJ1-2; cdr3_nt: TGTGCCAGCAGCCCAGGACGGATTAACTATGGCTACACCTTC; cdr3_aa: CASSPGRINYGYTF
d_call: -; v_call: TRBV7-9; clone_size: -; j_call: TRBJ1-1; cdr3_nt: TGTGCCAGCAGCTTAGCGCACGGAGTCGGTGAAGCTTTCTTT; cdr3_aa: CASSLAHGVGEAFF
d_call: TRBD1; v_call: TRBV10-3; clone_size: few; j_call: TRBJ1-4; cdr3_nt: TGTGCCATCAGTGAAGAAGGGACAGGGGGAACCGGAAAGGAAAAACTGTTTTTT; cdr3_aa: CAISEEGTGGTGKEKLFF
d_call: -; v_call: TRBV25-1; clone_size: -; j_call: TRBJ1-2; cdr3_nt: TGTGCCAGCAGTGAACACTCAGCTAACTATGGCTACACCTTC; cdr3_aa: CASSEHSANYGYTF
d_call: -; v_call: TRBV9; clone_size: few; j_call: TRBJ2-7; cdr3_nt: TGTGCCAGCAGCGTTCCCGGGGGCGGCGAGCAGTACTTC; cdr3_aa: CASSVPGGGEQYF
d_call: -; v_call: TRBV18; clone_size: -; j_call: TRBJ2-7; cdr3_nt: TGTGCCAGCTCCGACCAAGGGACACCCTACGAGCAGTACTTC; cdr3_aa: CASSDQGTPYEQYF
d_call: TRBD1; v_call: TRBV28; clone_size: -; j_call: TRBJ2-6; cdr3_nt: TGTGCCAGCAGCCCAGGGGGCGGTGGGGCCAACGTCCTGACTTTC; cdr3_aa: CASSPGGGGANVLTF
d_call: -; v_call: TRBV13; clone_size: few; j_call: TRBJ1-4; cdr3_nt: TGTGCCAGCAGCGCAACAGGGAACTTCTATGAAAAACTGTTTTTT; cdr3_aa: CASSATGNFYEKLFF
d_call: -; v_call: TRBV18; clone_size: few; j_call: TRBJ1-1; cdr3_nt: TGTGCCAGCTCACCAGGCCAGTCGTTTGAAGCTTTCTTT; cdr3_aa: CASSPGQSFEAFF
d_call: TRBD1; v_call: TRBV6-1; clone_size: -; j_call: TRBJ1-1; cdr3_nt: TGTGCCAGTGTACTACAGGGGGCAGGCACTGAAGCTTTCTTT; cdr3_aa: CASVLQGAGTEAFF
d_call: -; v_call: TRBV7-6; clone_size: few; j_call: TRBJ2-5; cdr3_nt: TGTGCCAGCAGCTTAGAGCAAGAGACCCAGTACTTC; cdr3_aa: CASSLEQETQYF
d_call: TRBD1; v_call: TRBV18; clone_size: few; j_call: TRBJ2-1; cdr3_nt: TGTGCCAGCTCACCAAGGACAGGGGATTTCTATGAGCAGTTCTTC; cdr3_aa: CASSPRTGDFYEQFF
d_call: TRBD1; v_call: TRBV5-1; clone_size: -; j_call: TRBJ1-6; cdr3_nt: TGCGCCAGCAGCCTGCGCTCCGGGACAGGGCAGTCACCCCTCCACTTT; cdr3_aa: CASSLRSGTGQSPLHF
d_call: -; v_call: TRBV11-3; clone_size: -; j_call: TRBJ2-7; cdr3_nt: TGTGCCAGCAGCTTATCCGGGGAACACGAGCAGTACTTC; cdr3_aa: CASSLSGEHEQYF
d_call: -; v_call: TRBV7-9; clone_size: -; j_call: TRBJ2-2; cdr3_nt: TGTGCCAGCATCCAACTGACAGGAGCCACCGGGGAGCTGTTTTTT; cdr3_aa: CASIQLTGATGELFF
d_call: -; v_call: TRBV27; clone_size: -; j_call: TRBJ2-3; cdr3_nt: TGTGCCAGCAGTTTCGGGGGCACAGATACGCAGTATTTT; cdr3_aa: CASSFGGTDTQYF
d_call: -; v_call: TRBV20-1; clone_size: -; j_call: TRBJ1-2; cdr3_nt: TGCAGTGCCCCGGACCTCTCTGGCTACACCTTC; cdr3_aa: CSAPDLSGYTF
d_call: -; v_call: TRBV14; clone_size: -; j_call: TRBJ2-1; cdr3_nt: TGTGCCAGCAGCCAAGTCCCCCCTCGGGCAGGGACCTACAATGAGCAGTTCTTC; cdr3_aa: CASSQVPPRAGTYNEQFF
d_call: -; v_call: TRBV7-9; clone_size: -; j_call: TRBJ2-7; cdr3_nt: TGTGCCAGCAGCTTAGGGCCTCACTACGAGCAGTACTTC; cdr3_aa: CASSLGPHYEQYF
d_call: -; v_call: TRBV7-9; clone_size: -; j_call: TRBJ1-2; cdr3_nt: TGTGCCAGCAGCTTAGCATCTAACTATGGCTACACCTTC; cdr3_aa: CASSLASNYGYTF
d_call: TRBD1; v_call: TRBV5-1; clone_size: few; j_call: TRBJ1-4; cdr3_nt: TGCGCCAGCAGCTTGCGACAGGGTCAGGATAATGAAAAACTGTTTTTT; cdr3_aa: CASSLRQGQDNEKLFF
d_call: -; v_call: TRBV28; clone_size: few; j_call: TRBJ2-7; cdr3_nt: TGTGCCAGTAGTGTTAGTAGGAACTACGAGCAGTACTTC; cdr3_aa: CASSVSRNYEQYF
d_call: -; v_call: TRBV6-6; clone_size: -; j_call: TRBJ2-7; cdr3_nt: TGTGCCAGCAGTTCACAGGGAGTGGGAGTCCCCGAGCAGTACTTC; cdr3_aa: CASSSQGVGVPEQYF
d_call: -; v_call: TRBV2; clone_size: few; j_call: TRBJ2-7; cdr3_nt: TGTGCCAGCAGGGACATGGAGATCTCCTACGAGCAGTACTTC; cdr3_aa: CASRDMEISYEQYF
d_call: -; v_call: TRBV19; clone_size: -; j_call: TRBJ2-5; cdr3_nt: TGTGCCAGTAGTGATCAGGCGTACCAAGAGACCCAGTACTTC; cdr3_aa: CASSDQAYQETQYF
d_call: TRBD1; v_call: TRBV19; clone_size: few; j_call: TRBJ1-5; cdr3_nt: TGTGCCAGTAGTACCAGAACTTGGGACAGGGTCAATCAGCCCCAGCATTTT; cdr3_aa: CASSTRTWDRVNQPQHF
d_call: -; v_call: TRBV29-1; clone_size: -; j_call: TRBJ1-2; cdr3_nt: TGCAGCGTAGGGACCGAAGGCTATGGCTACACCTTC; cdr3_aa: CSVGTEGYGYTF
d_call: -; v_call: TRBV7-9; clone_size: -; j_call: TRBJ2-6; cdr3_nt: TGTGCCAGCAGCCGCGACCCACACTCTGGGGCCAACGTCCTGACTTTC; cdr3_aa: CASSRDPHSGANVLTF
d_call: -; v_call: TRBV30; clone_size: -; j_call: TRBJ1-2; cdr3_nt: TGTGCCTGGAGTGTAAGAGGGATACACTATGGCTACACCTTC; cdr3_aa: CAWSVRGIHYGYTF